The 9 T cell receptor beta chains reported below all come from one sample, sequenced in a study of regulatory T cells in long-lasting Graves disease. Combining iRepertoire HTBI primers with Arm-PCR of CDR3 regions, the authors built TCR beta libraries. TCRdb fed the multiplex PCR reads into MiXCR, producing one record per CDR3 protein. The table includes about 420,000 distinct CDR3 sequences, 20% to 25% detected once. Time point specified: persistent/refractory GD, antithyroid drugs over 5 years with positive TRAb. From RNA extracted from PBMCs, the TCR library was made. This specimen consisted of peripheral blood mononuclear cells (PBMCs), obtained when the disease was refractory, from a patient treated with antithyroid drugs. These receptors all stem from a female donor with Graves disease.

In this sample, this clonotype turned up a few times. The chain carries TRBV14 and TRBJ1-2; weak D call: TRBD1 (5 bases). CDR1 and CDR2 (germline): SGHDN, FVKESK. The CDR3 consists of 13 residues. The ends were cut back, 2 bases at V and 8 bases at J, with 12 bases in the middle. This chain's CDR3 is CASSQIGWGGYTF. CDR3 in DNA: TGTGCCAGCAGCCAAATAGGTTGGGGCGGCTACACCTTC.

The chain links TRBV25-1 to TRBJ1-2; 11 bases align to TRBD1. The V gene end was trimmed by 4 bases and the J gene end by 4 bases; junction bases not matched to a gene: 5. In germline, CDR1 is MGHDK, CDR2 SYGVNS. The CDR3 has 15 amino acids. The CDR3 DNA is TGTGCCAGCAGTGTTCCGGGACAGGGGGGCTATGGCTACACCTTC. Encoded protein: CASSVPGQGGYGYTF.

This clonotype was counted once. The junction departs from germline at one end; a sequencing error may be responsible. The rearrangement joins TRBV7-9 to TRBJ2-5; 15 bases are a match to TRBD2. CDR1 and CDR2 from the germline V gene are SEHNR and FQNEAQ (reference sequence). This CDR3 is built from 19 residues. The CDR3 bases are TGTGCCGGCAGCTTAGCTGCGGGACTAGCGGGAGGATCACAAGAGACCCAGTACTTC. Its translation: CAGSLAAGLAGGSQETQYF.

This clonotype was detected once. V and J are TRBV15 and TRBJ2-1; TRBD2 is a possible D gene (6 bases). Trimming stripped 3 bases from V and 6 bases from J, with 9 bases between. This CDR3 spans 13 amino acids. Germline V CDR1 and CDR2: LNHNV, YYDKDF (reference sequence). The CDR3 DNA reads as TGTGCCACCAGCAGCCCGACTAGCAATGAGCAGTTCTTC. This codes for CATSSPTSNEQFF. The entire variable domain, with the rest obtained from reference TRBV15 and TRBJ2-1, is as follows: DAMVIQNPRYQVTQFGKPVTLSCSQTLNHNVMYWYQQKSSQAPKLLFHYYDKDFNNEADTPDNFQSRRPNTSFCFLDIRSPGLGDTAMYLCATSSPTSNEQFFGPGTRLTVL.

CDR3 protein: CASARTRGDTHNQPQHF. CDR3 sequence (DNA): TGTGCCAGCGCCCGAACCCGGGGGGACACTCACAATCAGCCCCAGCATTTT. The V gene is TRBV7-3, the J gene TRBJ1-5; D is possibly TRBD1 (6 bases). The CDR3 consists of 17 residues. The germline gives CDR1 SGHTA, CDR2 FQGTGA. Trimming pared 8 bases from V and 3 bases from J, leaving 23 bases between.

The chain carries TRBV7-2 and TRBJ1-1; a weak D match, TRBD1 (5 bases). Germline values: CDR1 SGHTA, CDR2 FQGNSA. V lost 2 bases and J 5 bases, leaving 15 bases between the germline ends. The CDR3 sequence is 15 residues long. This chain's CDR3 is CASSLYGGQYTEAFF. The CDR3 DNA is TGTGCCAGCAGCTTATATGGGGGTCAGTATACTGAAGCTTTCTTT.

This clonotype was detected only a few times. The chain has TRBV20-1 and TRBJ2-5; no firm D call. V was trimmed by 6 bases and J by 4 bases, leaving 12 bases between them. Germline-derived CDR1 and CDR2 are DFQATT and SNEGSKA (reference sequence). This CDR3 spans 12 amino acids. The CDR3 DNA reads TGCAGTGCCAGGACCCTGGGAGAGACCCAGTACTTC. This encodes CSARTLGETQYF.

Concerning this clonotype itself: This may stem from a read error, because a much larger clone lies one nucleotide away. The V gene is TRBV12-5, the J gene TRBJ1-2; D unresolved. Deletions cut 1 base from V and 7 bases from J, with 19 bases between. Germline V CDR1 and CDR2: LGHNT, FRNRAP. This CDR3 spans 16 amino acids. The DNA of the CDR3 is TGTGCTAGTGGTTTGGCCACATCGGCGGGATCTCGTGGCTACACCTTC. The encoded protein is CASGLATSAGSRGYTF.

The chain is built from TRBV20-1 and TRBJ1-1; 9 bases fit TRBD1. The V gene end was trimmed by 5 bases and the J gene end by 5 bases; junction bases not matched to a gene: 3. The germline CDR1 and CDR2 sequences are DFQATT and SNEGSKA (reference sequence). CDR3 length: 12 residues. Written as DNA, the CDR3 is TGCAGTGCTCGGGACAGGGAGACTGAAGCTTTCTTT. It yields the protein CSARDRETEAFF.